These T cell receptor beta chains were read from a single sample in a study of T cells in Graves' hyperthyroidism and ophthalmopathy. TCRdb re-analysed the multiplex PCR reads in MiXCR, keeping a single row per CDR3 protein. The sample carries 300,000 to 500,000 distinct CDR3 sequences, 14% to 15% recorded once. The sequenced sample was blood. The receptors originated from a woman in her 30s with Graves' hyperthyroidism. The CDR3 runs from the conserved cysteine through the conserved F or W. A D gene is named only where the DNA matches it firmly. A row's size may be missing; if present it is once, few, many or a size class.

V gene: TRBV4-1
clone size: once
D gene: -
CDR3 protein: CASSQGETTRNEQFF

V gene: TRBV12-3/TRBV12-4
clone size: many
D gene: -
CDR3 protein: CASSLDRPYNEQFF

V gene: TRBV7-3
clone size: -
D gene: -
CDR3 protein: CASSPTSGYNTQYF

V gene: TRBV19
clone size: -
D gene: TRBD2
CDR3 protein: CASSSPREASGLNEQFF

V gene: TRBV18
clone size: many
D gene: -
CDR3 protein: CASSPQENTEAFF

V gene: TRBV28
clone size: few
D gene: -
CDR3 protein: CASSRPGTGYGYTF

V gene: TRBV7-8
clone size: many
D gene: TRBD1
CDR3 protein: CASSKGTGQGNEKLFF

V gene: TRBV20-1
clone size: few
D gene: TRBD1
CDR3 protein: CSAAGGQGSNQPQHF

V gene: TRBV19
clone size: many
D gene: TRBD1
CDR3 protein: CASKIPGTGKNTEAFF

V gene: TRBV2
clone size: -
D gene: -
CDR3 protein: CASSADTGSYEQYF

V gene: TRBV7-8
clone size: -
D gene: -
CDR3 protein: CASSFLAPTDTQYF

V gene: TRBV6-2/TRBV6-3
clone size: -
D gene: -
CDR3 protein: CASRGHNYGYTF

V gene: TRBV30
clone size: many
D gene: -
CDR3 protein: CAWSSGTGVTEAFF

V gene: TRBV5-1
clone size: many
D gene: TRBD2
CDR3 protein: CASSLTLAGVYTGELFF

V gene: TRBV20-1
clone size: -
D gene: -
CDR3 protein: CSASIPTDTQYF

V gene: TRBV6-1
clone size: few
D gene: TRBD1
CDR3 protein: CASTRQGWGTGELFF

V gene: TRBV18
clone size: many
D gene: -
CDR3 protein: CASSTGMNTEAFF

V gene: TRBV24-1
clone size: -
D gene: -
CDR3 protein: CATSDRDGNTQYF

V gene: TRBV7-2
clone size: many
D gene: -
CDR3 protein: CASSLAADNTEAFF

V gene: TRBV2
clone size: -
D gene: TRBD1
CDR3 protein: CASIGTGSGSPLHF

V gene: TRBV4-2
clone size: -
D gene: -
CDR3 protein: CASSQERGASYNEQFF

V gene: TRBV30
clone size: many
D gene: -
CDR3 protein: CAWSPPGLIPTDTQYF

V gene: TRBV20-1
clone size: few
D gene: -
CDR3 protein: CSAGTGNAGELFF

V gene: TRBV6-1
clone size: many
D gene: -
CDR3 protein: CASRDLGGLINEQFF

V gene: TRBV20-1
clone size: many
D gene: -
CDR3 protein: CSAPGPPLYEQYF

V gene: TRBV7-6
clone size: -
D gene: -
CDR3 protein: CASSSDRSGTFSYEQYF

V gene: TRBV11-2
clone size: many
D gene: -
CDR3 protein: CASSLLGSYNEQFF

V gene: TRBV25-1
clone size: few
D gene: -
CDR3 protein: CASSNRGRTSTDTQYF

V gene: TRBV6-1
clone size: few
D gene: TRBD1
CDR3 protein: CASSPAGTGILGQYF

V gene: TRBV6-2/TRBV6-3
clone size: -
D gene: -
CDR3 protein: CASRDRQENTEAFF

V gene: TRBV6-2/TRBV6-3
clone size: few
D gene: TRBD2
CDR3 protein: CASRVRLADDNEQFF

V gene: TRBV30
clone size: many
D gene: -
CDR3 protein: CAWMDSGNTIYF

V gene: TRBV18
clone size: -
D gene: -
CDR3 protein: CASSPRGWNEQFF

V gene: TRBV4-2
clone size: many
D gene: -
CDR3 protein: CASRSRGDSYEQYF

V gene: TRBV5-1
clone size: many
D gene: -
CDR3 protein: CASSPGDRTYEQYF

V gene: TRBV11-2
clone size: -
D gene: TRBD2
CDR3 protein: CASSFTSGIREQFF

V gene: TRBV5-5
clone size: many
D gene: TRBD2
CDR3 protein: CASSLRLAGEETQYF

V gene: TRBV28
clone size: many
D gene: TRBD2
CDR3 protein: CASSSSSGKAYEQYF

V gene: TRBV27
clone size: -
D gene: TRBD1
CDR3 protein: CASSLSAIGQGGTGELFF

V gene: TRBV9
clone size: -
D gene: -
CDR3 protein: CASSVGTVGQETQYF

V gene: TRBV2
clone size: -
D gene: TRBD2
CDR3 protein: CASGVSGGSYEQYF

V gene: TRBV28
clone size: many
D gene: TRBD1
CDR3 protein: CASSLTDRVYYGYTF

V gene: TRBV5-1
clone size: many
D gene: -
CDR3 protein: CASSSQGSNYGYTF

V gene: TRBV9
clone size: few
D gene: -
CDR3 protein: CASSVGPQGTTEAFF

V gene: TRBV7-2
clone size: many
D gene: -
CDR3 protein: CASSLTDYEQYF

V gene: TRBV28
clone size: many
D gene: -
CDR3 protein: CASTDSSSYEQYF

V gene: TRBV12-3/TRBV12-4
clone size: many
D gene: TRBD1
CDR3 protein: CASSFRDRGAGELFF

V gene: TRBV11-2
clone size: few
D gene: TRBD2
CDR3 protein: CASRGGLAAYEQYF

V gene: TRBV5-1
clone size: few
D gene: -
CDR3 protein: CASSLEWAEETQYF

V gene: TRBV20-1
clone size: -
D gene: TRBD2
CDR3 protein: CSARGLAGGMYEQFF

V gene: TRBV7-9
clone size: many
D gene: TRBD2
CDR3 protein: CASSVSGGAGANVLTF

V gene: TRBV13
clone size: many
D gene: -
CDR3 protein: CASSPQHTYEQYF

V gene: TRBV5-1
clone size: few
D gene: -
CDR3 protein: CASTARGPYTDTQYF

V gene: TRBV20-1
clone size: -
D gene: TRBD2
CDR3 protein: CSASAGGPSGELFF